This T cell receptor (beta chain) was observed in a study of identical twins. The CDR3 loop spans 16 amino acids. J gave up 4 bases and V 7 bases, and 12 bases lay outside the gene matches. CDR1 and CDR2 from the germline V gene are MNHNS and SASEGT. In TCRdb, the 5' RACE reads were re-called with MiXCR into one record per CDR3 protein. This table holds 450,000 or so distinct CDR3 sequences, 20% to 25% found once. These sequences were also reported in another study, on T cells expressing NK-cell markers.

The J gene is TRBJ2-3, the V gene TRBV6-1, with 9 nucleotides matching TRBD2. Sequences were obtained from CD4+ T cells sorted from blood. This clonotype originated in a woman between 18 and 29 years old in good health. CDR3: CASMGDRSGRADTQYF. The DNA for the CDR3 is TGTGCCAGCATGGGGGATCGTAGCGGGAGAGCAGATACGCAGTATTTT.